The 21 T cell receptor beta chains below come from one sample, sequenced in a study of Tregs in tolerant kidney transplant recipients. Clones were read by immunoSEQ multiplex PCR, and TCRdb kept only the in-frame ones, dropping some. The sample lists tens of thousands of clones, less than 90% occurring once. The sample comprised CD4+ T cells from blood. These receptor sequences come from a human donor in good health.

This clone was seen once. This chain uses TRBV5-1 with TRBJ2-5; 7 bases match TRBD1. Trimming took 1 base from V and 1 from J; bases not matched to a gene: 4. Germline values: CDR1 SGHRS, CDR2 YFSETQ. The CDR3 runs to 15 residues. The CDR3 nucleotides read TGCGCCAGCAGCTTGTGGGCAGGGGGCCAAGAGACCCAGTACTTC. It is translated as CASSLWAGGQETQYF.

The chain has TRBV6-1 and TRBJ1-5; D call uncertain. Germline values: CDR1 MNHNS, CDR2 SASEGT. The CDR3 is 16 residues long. Trimming shortened V by 2 bases and J by 1 base, and 12 bases separated the two germline ends. DNA for the CDR3: TGTGCCAGCAGTGAATCCCCCGCGGTGAGCAATCAGCCCCAGCATTTT. Its translation is CASSESPAVSNQPQHF.

The CDR3 nucleotides are TGTGCCAGCAGTAAGGAGGCGAACACTGAAGCTTTCTTT. Its translation is CASSKEANTEAFF. This chain uses TRBV21-1 with TRBJ1-1. TRBV21-1 is a pseudogene segment. The CDR3 is made up of 13 amino acids.

The chain has TRBV4-3 and TRBJ2-5; no clear D gene. This CDR3 has 16 amino acids. Trimming left V 4 bases short and J 1 base short, with 16 bases between. CDR1 is LGHNA and CDR2 is YSLEER in the germline V gene. CDR3 in DNA: TGCGCCAGCAGCCCATCGCCAGTGGGAAGCCAAGAGACCCAGTACTTC. It is translated as CASSPSPVGSQETQYF.

A remark on this clone: A much larger clone is a single base away; this may be a read error. The CDR3 nucleotides are TGTGCCAGCAGCTTAGAACCGAACACTGAAGCTTTCTTT. This codes for CASSLEPNTEAFF. The V gene is TRBV7-2, the J gene TRBJ1-1; no clear D gene. This CDR3 spans 13 amino acids. From germline, CDR1 is SGHTA and CDR2 FQGNSA. V was trimmed by 1 base and J by 1 base, leaving 4 bases between them.

The chain carries TRBV5-1 and TRBJ2-5, with 8 bases that match TRBD1. The V and J ends lost 3 bases and 1 base, in that order; junction bases with no gene match: 5. CDR1 is SGHRS and CDR2 is YFSETQ in the germline V gene. The CDR3 totals 15 residues. The CDR3 region is CASSSIGQGQETQYF. For the CDR3, the DNA is TGCGCCAGCAGCTCGATCGGACAGGGCCAAGAGACCCAGTACTTC. The variable domain in full, with the rest retrieved from reference TRBV5-1 and TRBJ2-5, is KAGVTQTPRYLIKTRGQQVTLSCSPISGHRSVSWYQQTPGQGLQFLFEYFSETQRNKGNFPGRFSGRQFSNSRSEMNVSTLELGDSALYLCASSSIGQGQETQYFGPGTRLLVL.

This rearrangement joins TRBV6-1 to TRBJ1-2; no reliable D call. Germline loops: CDR1 MNHNS, CDR2 SASEGT. V was trimmed by 2 bases and J by 2 bases, leaving 9 bases between them. The CDR3 has 14 residues. The CDR3 sequence: CASSERAPNYGYTF. In DNA form, the CDR3 reads TGTGCCAGCAGTGAACGGGCACCCAACTATGGCTACACCTTC.

V gene TRBV11-3 combines with J gene TRBJ2-1; D is unclear. Germline CDR1 is SGHNT and CDR2 is YENEEA. The CDR3 has 15 amino acids. V shed 5 bases and J shed 0 bases, with 11 bases lying between them. CDR3 protein: CASSPTPLSYNEQFF. CDR3 DNA sequence: TGTGCCAGCAGCCCAACTCCGCTCTCCTACAATGAGCAGTTCTTC.

The chain combines TRBV19 with TRBJ2-5, with 7 bases aligning to TRBD1. With 3 bases clipped from V and 4 bases from J, the junction kept 2 bases outside the gene matches. The CDR3 spans 13 residues. Germline values: CDR1 LNHDA, CDR2 SQIVND (reference sequence). CDR3 bases: TGTGCCAGTAGTATCTACAGGGGAGAGACCCAGTACTTC. It codes for CASSIYRGETQYF. Based on the CDR3 plus reference TRBV19 and TRBJ2-5, the full variable domain is DGGITQSPKYLFRKEGQNVTLSCEQNLNHDAMYWYRQDPGQGLRLIYYSQIVNDFQKGDIAEGYSVSREKKESFPLTVTSAQKNPTAFYLCASSIYRGETQYFGPGTRLLVL.

The genes are TRBV7-9 and TRBJ2-4; D gene unclear. V was trimmed by 8 bases and J by 9 bases, leaving 17 bases between them. Looked up from germline, CDR1 is SEHNR and CDR2 is FQNEAQ (reference sequence). The CDR3 is 13 residues long. The CDR3 sequence: CASVDSPHGIQYF. As DNA, the CDR3 is TGTGCCAGCGTCGACTCCCCTCACGGCATTCAGTACTTC.

This chain uses TRBV11-2 with TRBJ2-2; TRBD2 is a possible D gene (6 bases). V gave up 10 bases and J gave up 8 bases, with 8 bases separating them. This CDR3 region has 10 residues. Germline CDR1 is SGHAT and CDR2 is FQNNGV. The CDR3 DNA follows: TGTGCCACTCTAGCGGGGGAGCTGTTTTTT. This gives the protein CATLAGELFF.

V gene TRBV4-3 combines with J gene TRBJ2-7; 8 bases are a match to TRBD1. V gave up 4 bases and J gave up 3 bases; unmatched junction bases: 8. Germline CDR1 reads LGHNA; CDR2 reads YSLEER. This CDR3 comprises 15 residues. CDR3 nucleotide sequence: TGCGCCAGCAGCCGCGGACAGGGAGGAAACTACGAGCAGTACTTC. Protein: CASSRGQGGNYEQYF.

The sample holds one count of this clone. The chain uses TRBV7-9 and TRBJ1-2; D is unclear. The CDR3 has 13 amino acids. CDR1 and CDR2 from the germline V gene are SEHNR and FQNEAQ (reference sequence). V shed 3 bases and J shed 3 bases, with 8 bases lying between them. The DNA for the CDR3 is TGTGCCAGCAGCTTGCCAGCCCACTATGGCTACACCTTC. Translation gives CASSLPAHYGYTF.

V is TRBV27 and J is TRBJ1-5, with D uncertain. Per the germline V gene, CDR1 is MNHEY and CDR2 is SMNVEV (reference sequence). The CDR3 consists of 18 residues. V lost 5 bases and J lost 5, with 25 bases in between. Here the CDR3 reads CASSTRLLRSFKDQPQHF. In DNA, the CDR3 is TGTGCCAGCAGTACCCGACTCCTTAGGTCGTTTAAAGATCAGCCCCAGCATTTT.

The table lists this clone with many counts. The chain is built from TRBV6-1 and TRBJ1-2; 11 bases map to TRBD1. The CDR3 consists of 15 residues. Germline CDR1 is MNHNS and CDR2 is SASEGT. V lost 4 bases and J lost 6; bases outside the gene matches: 7. For the CDR3, the DNA is TGTGCCAGCAGTGTAAGGACAGGGGGCGCGGATGGCTACACCTTC. Its protein product is CASSVRTGGADGYTF.

This chain uses TRBV5-1 with TRBJ1-4; TRBD1 aligns across 8 bases. This CDR3 is built from 15 residues. J was trimmed by 5 bases and V by 5 bases; bases with no gene match: 8. Germline CDR1 and CDR2: SGHRS and YFSETQ. DNA for the CDR3: TGCGCCAGCAGAAGCGGTCAGGGGGCAAATGAAAAACTGTTTTTT. Residues: CASRSGQGANEKLFF.

This chain joins TRBV4-1 and TRBJ2-3; D unclear. The V and J ends lost 0 bases and 2 bases respectively, with 9 bases between them. Germline V lookup: CDR1 MGHRA, CDR2 YSYEKL. CDR3 length: 15 amino acids. The CDR3 bases are TGCGCCAGCAGCCAAGAGGTACATTTCACAGATACGCAGTATTTT. This translates into CASSQEVHFTDTQYF.

The chain combines TRBV5-4 with TRBJ1-6; 7 bases match TRBD1. Germline-derived CDR1 and CDR2 are SGHNT and YYREEE (reference sequence). J was trimmed by 10 bases and V by 0 bases; bases with no gene match: 4. The CDR3 extends over 14 amino acids. This CDR3 is CASSLGGGNSPLHF. The CDR3 DNA reads TGTGCCAGCAGCTTGGGAGGGGGCAACTCACCCCTCCACTTT. Looking up the rest from reference TRBV5-4 and TRBJ1-6 gives the full variable domain: ETGVTQSPTHLIKTRGQQVTLRCSSQSGHNTVSWYQQALGQGPQFIFQYYREEENGRGNFPPRFSGLQFPNYSSELNVNALELDDSALYLCASSLGGGNSPLHFGNGTRLTVT.

The chain carries TRBV11-2 and TRBJ2-2; TRBD2 might be the D (6 bases). There are 16 residues in the CDR3. V lost 5 bases to trimming and J lost 2 bases, with 15 bases between them. In germline, CDR1 is SGHAT, CDR2 FQNNGV. The CDR3 spells CASSLISGTNTGELFF. The CDR3 bases are TGTGCCAGCAGCCTTATCTCCGGGACTAACACCGGGGAGCTGTTTTTT. Complete variable domain (other parts from reference TRBV11-2 and TRBJ2-2): EAGVAQSPRYKIIEKRQSVAFWCNPISGHATLYWYQQILGQGPKLLIQFQNNGVVDDSQLPKDRFSAERLKGVDSTLKIQPAKLEDSAVYLCASSLISGTNTGELFFGEGSRLTVL.

The gene calls are TRBV11-2 and TRBJ1-2; D might be TRBD1 (5 bases). The CDR3 covers 14 residues. The V gene lost 0 bases and the J gene lost 4 bases, with 9 bases spanning the gap. CDR1 and CDR2 (germline): SGHAT, FQNNGV. DNA for the CDR3: TGTGCCAGCAGCTTAGACACAGGTCCCTATGGCTACACCTTC. It translates to CASSLDTGPYGYTF.

The chain joins TRBV19 to TRBJ1-1; 7 positions agree with TRBD1. The germline CDR1 and CDR2 sequences are LNHDA and SQIVND (reference sequence). This CDR3 spans 14 amino acids. V gave up 4 bases and J gave up 4 bases; unmatched junction bases: 6. CDR3 protein: CASSKKTGSTEAFF. Here the CDR3 DNA reads TGTGCCAGTAGTAAAAAGACAGGGTCCACTGAAGCTTTCTTT.